This is a list of T cell receptor delta chains from one sample in a study of gamma-delta T cells after stem cell transplantation. TCRdb reran clone calling via CATT on the RT-PCR reads. The profile shows about 4,600 delta-chain clones, approximately 1.9% of them singletons. The sequencing sample was made of gamma-delta T cells. These receptors were collected from a human donor. It is not recorded whose cells these are; they may come from a transplant donor. Each CDR3 is given with its conserved first and last residue.

>TRDJ1|TRDV2
CACDTLLGEPSIYTDKLIF
>TRDJ1|TRDV2
CACSSLGDTTDKLIF
>TRDJ1|TRDV2
CACDTVGDFNTDKLIF
>TRDJ1|TRDV2
CACDTNPHQGLGDTSDKLIF
>TRDJ1|TRDV2
CACLLLGEYTDKLIF
>TRDJ1|TRDV2
CACDKVGDHKTDKLIF
>TRDJ1|TRDV2
CACDHAGGFDKLIF
>TRDJ3|TRDV2
CACDTAGGYSSSWDTRQMFF
>TRDJ1|TRDV2
CACDRLTGGQGRRDTDKLIF
>TRDJ1|TRDV2
CACDSLTGDRIANKLIF
>TRDJ1|TRDV2
CACDPLGGYTDKLIF
>TRDJ1|TRDV2
CACDILGDRGGIQGERYTDKLIF
>TRDJ3|TRDV2
CACDTGWGSPWDTRQMFF
>TRDJ1|TRDV2
CACDTVAILGDTQTDKLIF
>TRDJ1|TRDV2
CARDTVSTGGYNTDKLIF
>TRDJ1|TRDV2
CACDTLGERNKYTDKLIF
>TRDJ1|TRDV2
CACDPVLGDTRTDKLIF
>TRDJ1|TRDV2
CACDTVGTANDKLIF
>TRDJ1|TRDV2
CACDTIGSGGSDKLIF
>TRDJ1|TRDV2
CACDTVSTGGYGTRTDKLIF
>TRDJ3|TRDV2
CACDTAERGRDNPWDTRQMFF
>TRDJ1|TRDV2
CACDTSWGTDTDKLIF
>TRDJ1|TRDV2
CACDSIVGDGRDKLIF
>TRDJ1|TRDV2
CACDNLGDTDKLIF
>TRDJ3|TRDV2
CACDTLGDSTWDTRQMFF
>TRDJ1|TRDV2
CACFSLGDFGDKLIF
>TRDJ1|TRDV2
CACDTVVGGGSNTDKLIF
>TRDJ1|TRDV2
CACDTVGDLTDKLIF
>TRDJ1|TRDV2
CACDTVGGSYTDKLIF
>TRDJ1|TRDV2
CACDNLLGDTINDKLIF
>TRDJ1|TRDV2
CACDTTGGLRTDKLIF
>TRDJ1|TRDV2
CACDTVGDPTYTDKLIF
>TRDJ1|TRDV2
CACDTVLLGDTRDRKDVYTDKLIF
>TRDJ1|TRDV2
CACDTVGVHTDKLIF
>TRDJ1|TRDV2
CACDVLGDSGLNDDKLIF
>TRDJ1|TRDV2
CACDQLGDVPKYTDKLIF
>TRDJ1|TRDV2
CACLLLGDRIADKLIF
>TRDJ1|TRDV2
CACLLLGDFNTDKLIF
>TRDJ1|TRDV2
CASYGVGDTQTDKLIF
>TRDJ2|TRDV2
CACDTVGAGTAQLFF
>TRDJ1|TRDV2
CACDTLLPRKDTDKLIF
>TRDJ1|TRDV2
CACDPLGDKGDKLIF
>TRDJ1|TRDV2
CACDTVSTGGPWGIYTDKLIF
>TRDJ1|TRDV2
CACDTVAGGYARVTDKLIF
>TRDJ1|TRDV2
CACDTAGWGQYTDKLIF
>TRDJ1|TRDV2
CACDPLLGDTRDTDKLIF
>TRDJ1|TRDV2
CACDILLGDTEKLIF